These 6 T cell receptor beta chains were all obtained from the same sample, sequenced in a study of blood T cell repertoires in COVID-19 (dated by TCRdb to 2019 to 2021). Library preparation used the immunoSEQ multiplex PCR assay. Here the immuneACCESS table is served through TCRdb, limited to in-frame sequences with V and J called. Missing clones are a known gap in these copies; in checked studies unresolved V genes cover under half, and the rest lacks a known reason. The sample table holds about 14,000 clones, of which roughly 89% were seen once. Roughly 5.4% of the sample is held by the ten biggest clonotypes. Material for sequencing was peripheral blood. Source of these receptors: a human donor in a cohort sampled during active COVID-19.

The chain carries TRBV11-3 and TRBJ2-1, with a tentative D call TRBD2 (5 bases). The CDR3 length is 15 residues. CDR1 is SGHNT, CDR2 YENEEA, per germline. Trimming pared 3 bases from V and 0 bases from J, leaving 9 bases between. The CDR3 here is CASSFSGRSYNEQFF. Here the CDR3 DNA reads TGTGCCAGCAGCTTCAGCGGCCGCTCCTACAATGAGCAGTTCTTC.

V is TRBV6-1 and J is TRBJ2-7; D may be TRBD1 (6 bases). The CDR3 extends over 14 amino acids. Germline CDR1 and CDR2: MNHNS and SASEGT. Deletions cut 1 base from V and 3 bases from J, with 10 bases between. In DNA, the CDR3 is TGTGCCAGCAGTGAAGGGGGGCTGAACTACGAGCAGTACTTC. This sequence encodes CASSEGGLNYEQYF.

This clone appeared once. CDR3 in amino acids: CASSRSGSSYEQYF. In DNA form, the CDR3 reads TGTGCCAGCAGTCGTAGCGGGAGTTCTTACGAGCAGTACTTC. The chain recombines TRBV27 with TRBJ2-7; TRBD2 agrees at 9 bases. This CDR3 spans 14 amino acids. V dropped 5 bases and J dropped 4; count of bases not matched to a gene: 6. Germline V gene sequence: CDR1 MNHEY, CDR2 SMNVEV (reference sequence).

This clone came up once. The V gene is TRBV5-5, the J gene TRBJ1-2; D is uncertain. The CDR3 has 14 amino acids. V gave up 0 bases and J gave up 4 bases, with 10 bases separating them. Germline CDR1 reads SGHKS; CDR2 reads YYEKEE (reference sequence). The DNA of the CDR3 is TGTGCCAGCAGCTTGGTGCAGGCGGGCTATGGCTACACCTTC. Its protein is CASSLVQAGYGYTF.

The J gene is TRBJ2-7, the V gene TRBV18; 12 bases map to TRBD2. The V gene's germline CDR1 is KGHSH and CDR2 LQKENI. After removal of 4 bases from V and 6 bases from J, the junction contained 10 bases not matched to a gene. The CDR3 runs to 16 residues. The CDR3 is CASSRLAGATTSEQYF. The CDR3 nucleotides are TGTGCCAGCTCACGACTAGCGGGAGCAACGACGAGCGAGCAGTACTTC.

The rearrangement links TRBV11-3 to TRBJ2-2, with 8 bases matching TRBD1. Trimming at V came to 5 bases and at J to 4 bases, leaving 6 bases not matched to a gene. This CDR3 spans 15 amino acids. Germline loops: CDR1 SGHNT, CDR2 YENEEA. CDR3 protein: CASSPGQGGTGELFF. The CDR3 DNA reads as TGTGCCAGCAGCCCCGGACAGGGTGGCACCGGGGAGCTGTTTTTT.